This TCR beta chain stems from a study of regulatory T cells in long-lasting Graves disease. Findings of the study overall: Persistent disease exhibited a predilection for TRBV28, TRBJ1-2 and TRBJ2-5.

The sample holds many counts of this clonotype. The antigen is not known. Library construction for TCR beta used iRepertoire HTBI primers and Arm-PCR of CDR3 regions. MiXCR was run by TCRdb on the multiplex PCR reads, yielding one entry per CDR3 protein. In the table there are 650,000 to 700,000 distinct CDR3 sequences, approximately 29% of which are singletons. The CDR3 has 14 amino acids. V gave up 3 bases and J gave up 4 bases; unmatched junction bases: 6. The germline gives CDR1 MDHEN, CDR2 SYDVKM. Indicated time point: persistent/refractory GD, antithyroid drugs over 5 years with positive TRAb. After RNA was extracted from PBMCs, the TCR library was made from it. Patients all came to the study from an endocrinology department in Xi'an, China. A volume of roughly 9.9 milliliters of peripheral blood was collected in EDTA tubes.

This material consisted of peripheral blood mononuclear cells (PBMCs), taken when the disease was refractory, from a patient treated with antithyroid drugs. This TCR was recovered from a female donor with Graves disease. The rearrangement joins TRBV28 to TRBJ2-7, with 7 nucleotides matching TRBD1. The CDR3 spells CASSFGTALYEQYF. The CDR3 region has the DNA TGTGCCAGCAGTTTTGGGACAGCACTTTACGAGCAGTACTTC.